This T cell receptor beta chain appears in the sequencing data of a study of T cells in Graves' hyperthyroidism and ophthalmopathy. Germline V gene lookup returns CDR1 MDHEN and CDR2 SYDVKM. V was clipped by 6 bases and J by 7 bases, with 16 bases between them. This CDR3 contains 13 residues. This clonotype was recorded a few times. RNA transcripts were the template for amplifying TCR beta CDR3 regions. First-round RT-PCR with HTBI primers amplified the TCR CDR3 region. TCRdb re-derived calls from the multiplex PCR reads in MiXCR, one entry per CDR3 protein. The table lists a few hundred thousand distinct CDR3 sequences, approximately 22% of them singletons. Patients with ophthalmopathy all had a Clinical Activity Score of at least 3, a NOSPECS grade of at least 4 and duration under 3 months. Reasons for excluding patients were uncontrolled infection, other autoimmune disease, pregnancy or lactation. Clinical symptoms, serum thyroxine, TRAb, thyroid ultrasound and orbital computed tomography established diagnosis. The PBMCs had their origin in 10 ml of fresh peripheral blood.

The sequence was obtained from a woman in her 70s with Graves' ophthalmopathy. The rearrangement joins TRBV28 to TRBJ2-7, with D hard to call. Material: blood. The CDR3: CASRMATPLEQYF. CDR3 in DNA: TGTGCCAGCAGGATGGCGACCCCCTTGGAGCAGTACTTC.